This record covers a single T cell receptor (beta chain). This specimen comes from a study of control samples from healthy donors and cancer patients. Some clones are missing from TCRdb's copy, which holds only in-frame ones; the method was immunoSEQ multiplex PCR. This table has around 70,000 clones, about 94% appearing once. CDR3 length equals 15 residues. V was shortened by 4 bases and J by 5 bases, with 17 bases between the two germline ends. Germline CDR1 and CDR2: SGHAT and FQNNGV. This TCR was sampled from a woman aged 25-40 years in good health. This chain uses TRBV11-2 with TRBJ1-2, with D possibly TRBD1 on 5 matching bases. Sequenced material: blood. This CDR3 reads CASSSPRGPTYGYTF. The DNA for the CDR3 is TGTGCCAGCAGCTCCCCACGGGGCCCGACTTATGGCTACACCTTC.